This T cell receptor beta chain was identified in a study of T cell responses to AZD1222 COVID-19 vaccine. The repertoire was sequenced with immunoSEQ multiplex PCR; TCRdb's copy has only in-frame clones and lacks some. The table shows about 140,000 clones, with roughly 91% occurring only once. The CDR3 extends over 15 amino acids. CDR1 KGHSH and CDR2 LQKENI come from the germline V gene. The V end lost 6 bases, the J end lost 5 bases, and 20 bases lay between the germline ends. This chain joins TRBV18 and TRBJ2-7, with no clear D. The sample in question was peripheral blood, obtained on day 0 of AZD1222 vaccination. The TCR comes from an adult in good health. CDR3 protein: CASSPQEGRSDEQYF. The CDR3 DNA reads as TGTGCCAGCTCCCCCCAGGAAGGCAGAAGCGACGAGCAGTACTTC.